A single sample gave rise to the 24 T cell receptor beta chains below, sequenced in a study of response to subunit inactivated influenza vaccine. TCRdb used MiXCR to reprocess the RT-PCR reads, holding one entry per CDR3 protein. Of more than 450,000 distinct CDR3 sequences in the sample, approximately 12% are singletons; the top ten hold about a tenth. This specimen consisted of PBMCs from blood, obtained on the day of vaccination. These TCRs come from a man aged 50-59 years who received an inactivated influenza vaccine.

The DNA of the CDR3 is TGTGCCAGCAGCTTAGGGCGGAACCTCAACGGGGAGCTGTTTTTT. It is translated as CASSLGRNLNGELFF. The chain employs TRBV11-3 and TRBJ2-2; D is uncertain. CDR1 is SGHNT, CDR2 YENEEA, per germline. V was cut by 1 base and J by 7 bases, with 13 bases left in between. This CDR3 spans 15 amino acids.

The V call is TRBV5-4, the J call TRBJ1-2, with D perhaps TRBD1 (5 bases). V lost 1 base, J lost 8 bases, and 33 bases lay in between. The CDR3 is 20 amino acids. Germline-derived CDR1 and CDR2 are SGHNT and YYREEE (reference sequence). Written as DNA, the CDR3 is TGTGCCAGCAGCTTGTCTTTCCGAAGTGGGGTGGCCAGGGAGACACGAGGCTACACCTTC. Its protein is CASSLSFRSGVARETRGYTF.

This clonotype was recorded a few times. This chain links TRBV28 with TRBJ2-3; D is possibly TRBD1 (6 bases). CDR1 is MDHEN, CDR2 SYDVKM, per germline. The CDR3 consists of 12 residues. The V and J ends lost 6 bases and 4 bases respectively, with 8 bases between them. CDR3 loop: CASSHRADTQYF. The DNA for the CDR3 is TGTGCCAGCAGCCACAGGGCAGATACGCAGTATTTT.

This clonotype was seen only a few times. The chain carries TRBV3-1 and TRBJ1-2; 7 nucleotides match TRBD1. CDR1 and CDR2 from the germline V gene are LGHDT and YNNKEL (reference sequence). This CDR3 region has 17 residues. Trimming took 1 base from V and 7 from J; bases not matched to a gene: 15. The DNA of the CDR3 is TGTGCCAGCAGCCAAGTTATACAGGGGACCGTCATTGGTGGCTACACCTTC. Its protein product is CASSQVIQGTVIGGYTF.

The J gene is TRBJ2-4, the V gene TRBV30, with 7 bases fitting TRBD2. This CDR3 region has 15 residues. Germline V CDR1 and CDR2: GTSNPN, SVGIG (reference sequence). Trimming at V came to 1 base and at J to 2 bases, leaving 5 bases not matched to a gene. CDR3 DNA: TGTGCCTGGAGTGCACTAGCGTTGACCAAAAACATTCAGTACTTC. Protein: CAWSALALTKNIQYF.

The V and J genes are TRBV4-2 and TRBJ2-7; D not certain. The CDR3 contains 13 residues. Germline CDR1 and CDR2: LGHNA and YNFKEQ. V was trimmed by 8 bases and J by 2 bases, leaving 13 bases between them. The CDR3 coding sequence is TGTGCCAGCTCCTCGACAATGACCTACGAGCAGTACTTC. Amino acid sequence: CASSSTMTYEQYF.

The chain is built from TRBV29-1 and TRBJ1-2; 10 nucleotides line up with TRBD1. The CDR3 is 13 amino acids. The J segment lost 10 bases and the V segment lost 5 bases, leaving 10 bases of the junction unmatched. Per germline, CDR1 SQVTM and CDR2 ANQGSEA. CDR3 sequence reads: CSVLTSGQGDYTF. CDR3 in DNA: TGCAGCGTTCTCACCTCCGGACAGGGGGACTACACCTTC.

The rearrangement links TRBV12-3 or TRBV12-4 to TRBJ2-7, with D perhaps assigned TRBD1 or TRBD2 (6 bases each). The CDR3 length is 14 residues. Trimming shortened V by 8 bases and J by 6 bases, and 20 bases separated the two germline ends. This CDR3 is CASQGSGAGAEQYF. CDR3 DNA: TGTGCCAGCCAAGGGTCGGGGGCAGGGGCCGAGCAGTACTTC.

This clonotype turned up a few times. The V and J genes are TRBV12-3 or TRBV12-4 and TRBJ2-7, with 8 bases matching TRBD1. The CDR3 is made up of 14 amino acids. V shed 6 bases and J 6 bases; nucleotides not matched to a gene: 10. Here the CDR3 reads CASSKTGVLGEQYF. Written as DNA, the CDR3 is TGTGCCAGCAGCAAGACAGGGGTTCTCGGCGAGCAGTACTTC.

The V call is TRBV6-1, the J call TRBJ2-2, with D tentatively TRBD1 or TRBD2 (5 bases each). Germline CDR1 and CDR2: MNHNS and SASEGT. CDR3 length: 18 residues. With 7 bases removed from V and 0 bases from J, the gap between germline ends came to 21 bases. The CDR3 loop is CASNRFPGRTSNTGELFF. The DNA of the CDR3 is TGTGCCAGCAACCGTTTTCCGGGACGGACCTCGAACACCGGGGAGCTGTTTTTT.

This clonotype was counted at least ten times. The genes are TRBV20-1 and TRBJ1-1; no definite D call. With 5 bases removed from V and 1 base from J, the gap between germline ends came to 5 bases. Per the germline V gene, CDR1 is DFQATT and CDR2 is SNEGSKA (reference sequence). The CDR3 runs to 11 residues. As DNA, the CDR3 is TGCAGTGCTGTCAAGAACACTGAAGCTTTCTTT. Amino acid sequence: CSAVKNTEAFF.

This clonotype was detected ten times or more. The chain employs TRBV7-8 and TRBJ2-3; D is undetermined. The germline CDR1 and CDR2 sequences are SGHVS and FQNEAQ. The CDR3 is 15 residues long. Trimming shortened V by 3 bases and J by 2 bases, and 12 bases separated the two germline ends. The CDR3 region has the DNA TGTGCCAGCAGCTTCCCACTCCGCCCCACAGATACGCAGTATTTT. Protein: CASSFPLRPTDTQYF.

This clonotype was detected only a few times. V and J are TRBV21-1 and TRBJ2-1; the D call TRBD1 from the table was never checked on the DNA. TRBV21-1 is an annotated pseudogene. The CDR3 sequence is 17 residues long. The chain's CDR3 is CASSLRLLTGRYNEQFF. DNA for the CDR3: TGTGCCAGCAGCCTACGACTCTTGACAGGGCGGTACAATGAGCAGTTCTTC.

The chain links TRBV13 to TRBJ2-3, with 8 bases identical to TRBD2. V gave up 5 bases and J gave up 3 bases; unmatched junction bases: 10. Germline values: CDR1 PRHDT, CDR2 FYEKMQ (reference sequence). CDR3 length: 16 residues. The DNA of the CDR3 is TGTGCCAGCAGCCACGGAGTAGCGGGGTTTACAGATACGCAGTATTTT. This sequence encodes CASSHGVAGFTDTQYF.

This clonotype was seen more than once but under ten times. CDR3 coding DNA: TGCAGTGCTAGACAATTGGACAGGGGAAACACCGGGGAGCTGTTTTTT. The encoded protein is CSARQLDRGNTGELFF. The rearrangement joins TRBV20-1 to TRBJ2-2; TRBD1 agrees at 9 bases. This CDR3 contains 16 residues. V lost 2 bases and J lost 2; bases outside the gene matches: 6. Germline values: CDR1 DFQATT, CDR2 SNEGSKA (reference sequence).

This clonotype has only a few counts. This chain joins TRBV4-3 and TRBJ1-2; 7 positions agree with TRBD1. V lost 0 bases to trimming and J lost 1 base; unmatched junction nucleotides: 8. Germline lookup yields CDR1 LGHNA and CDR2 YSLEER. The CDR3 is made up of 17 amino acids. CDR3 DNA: TGCGCCAGCAGCCAAGAGCCCGGGGACAGAATTAACTATGGCTACACCTTC. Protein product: CASSQEPGDRINYGYTF.

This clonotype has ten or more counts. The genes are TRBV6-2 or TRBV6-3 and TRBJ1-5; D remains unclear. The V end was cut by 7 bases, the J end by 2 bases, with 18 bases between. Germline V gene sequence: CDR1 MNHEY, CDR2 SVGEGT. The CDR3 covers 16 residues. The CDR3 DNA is TGTGCCAGCAAACAAGGAGAGGGCGTCGGCAATCAGCCCCAGCATTTT. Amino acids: CASKQGEGVGNQPQHF.

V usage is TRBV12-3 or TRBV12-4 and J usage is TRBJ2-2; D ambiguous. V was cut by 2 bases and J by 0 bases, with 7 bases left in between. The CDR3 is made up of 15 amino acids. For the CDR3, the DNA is TGTGCCAGCAGTTTAACACTTCCGAACACCGGGGAGCTGTTTTTT. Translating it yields CASSLTLPNTGELFF.

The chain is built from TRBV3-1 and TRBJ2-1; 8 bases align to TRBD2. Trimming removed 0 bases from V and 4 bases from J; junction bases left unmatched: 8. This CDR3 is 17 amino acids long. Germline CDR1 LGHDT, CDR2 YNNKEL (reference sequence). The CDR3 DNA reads TGTGCCAGCAGCCAAGATAGGCGTCTAGCGGGTTACAATGAGCAGTTCTTC. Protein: CASSQDRRLAGYNEQFF.

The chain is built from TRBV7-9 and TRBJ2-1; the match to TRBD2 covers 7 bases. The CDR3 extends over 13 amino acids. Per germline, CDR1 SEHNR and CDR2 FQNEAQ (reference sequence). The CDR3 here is CASKRGAYNEQFF. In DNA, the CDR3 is TGTGCGAGTAAACGGGGGGCCTACAATGAGCAGTTCTTC.

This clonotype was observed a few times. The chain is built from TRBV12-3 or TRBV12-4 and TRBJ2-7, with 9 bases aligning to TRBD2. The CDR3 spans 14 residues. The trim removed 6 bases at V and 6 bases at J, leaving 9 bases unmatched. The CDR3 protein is CASSRLAAIFEQYF. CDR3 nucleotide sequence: TGTGCCAGCAGCAGACTAGCGGCCATTTTCGAGCAGTACTTC.

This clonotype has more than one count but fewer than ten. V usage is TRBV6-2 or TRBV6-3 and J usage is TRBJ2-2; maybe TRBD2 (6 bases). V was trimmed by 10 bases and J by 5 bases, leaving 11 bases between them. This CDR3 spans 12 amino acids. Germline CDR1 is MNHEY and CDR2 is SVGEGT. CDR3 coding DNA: TGTGCCACCCGGGGGTGGACCGGGGAGCTGTTTTTT. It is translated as CATRGWTGELFF.

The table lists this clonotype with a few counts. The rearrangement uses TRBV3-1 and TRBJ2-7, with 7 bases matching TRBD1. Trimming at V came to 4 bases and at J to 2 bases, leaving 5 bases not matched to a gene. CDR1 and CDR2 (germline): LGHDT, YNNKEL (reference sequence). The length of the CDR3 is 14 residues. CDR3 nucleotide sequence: TGTGCCAGCAGCCTTGGGACAGTGACCTACGAGCAGTACTTC. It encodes CASSLGTVTYEQYF.

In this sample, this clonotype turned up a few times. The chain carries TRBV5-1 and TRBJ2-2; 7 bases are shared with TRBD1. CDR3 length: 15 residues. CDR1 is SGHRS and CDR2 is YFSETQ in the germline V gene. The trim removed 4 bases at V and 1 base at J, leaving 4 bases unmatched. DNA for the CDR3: TGCGCCAGCAGCACAAGGGACAGGAACACCGGGGAGCTGTTTTTT. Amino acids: CASSTRDRNTGELFF.